This T cell receptor beta chain emerged from a study of blood T cells in healthy people across ages. Study-level results: A roughly linear age-dependent decrease characterized TCR beta diversity per million T cells.

Sample-barcoded 5' priming and a J-beta primer mix drove a second PCR of roughly 6 to 12 cycles. In TCRdb, the 5' RACE reads were re-called with MiXCR into one record per CDR3 protein. The repertoire holds hundreds of thousands of distinct CDR3 sequences, with about 30% as singletons. From germline, CDR1 is SQVTM and CDR2 ANQGSEA. The CDR3 covers 14 residues. Trimming shortened V by 3 bases and J by 5 bases, and 16 bases separated the two germline ends. In its sample, this clonotype was seen many times. What it binds is unknown. This sequence originates from a woman aged 80 or older in good health. The chain carries TRBV29-1 and TRBJ1-2, with D tentatively TRBD1 (5 bases). Source material: blood. The CDR3 DNA is TGCAGCGTTGAGGCCCCAGGGAAGTATTATGGCTACACCTTC. This encodes CSVEAPGKYYGYTF.